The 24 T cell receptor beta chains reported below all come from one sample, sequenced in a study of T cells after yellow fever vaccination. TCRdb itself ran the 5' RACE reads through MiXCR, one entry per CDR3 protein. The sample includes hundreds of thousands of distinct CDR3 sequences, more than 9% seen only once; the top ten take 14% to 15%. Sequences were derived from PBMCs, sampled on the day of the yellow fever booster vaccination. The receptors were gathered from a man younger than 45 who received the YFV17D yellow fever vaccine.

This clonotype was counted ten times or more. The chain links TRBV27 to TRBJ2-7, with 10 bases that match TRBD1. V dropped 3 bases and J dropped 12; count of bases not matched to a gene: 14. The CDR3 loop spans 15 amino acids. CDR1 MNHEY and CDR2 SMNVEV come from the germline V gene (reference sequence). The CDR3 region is CASSFLGGTGEIPYF. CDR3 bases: TGTGCCAGCAGTTTCCTCGGAGGGACAGGGGAGATTCCGTACTTC.

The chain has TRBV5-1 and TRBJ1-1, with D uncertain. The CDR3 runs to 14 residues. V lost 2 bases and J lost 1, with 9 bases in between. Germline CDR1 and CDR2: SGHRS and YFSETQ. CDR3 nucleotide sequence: TGCGCCAGCAGCTTAAGTCCAGGGAACACTGAAGCTTTCTTT. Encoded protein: CASSLSPGNTEAFF.

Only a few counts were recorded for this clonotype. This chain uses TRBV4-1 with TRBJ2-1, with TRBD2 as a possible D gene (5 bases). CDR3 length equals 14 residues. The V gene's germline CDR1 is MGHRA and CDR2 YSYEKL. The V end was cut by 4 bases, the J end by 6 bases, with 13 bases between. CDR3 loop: CASSPEGSGNEQFF. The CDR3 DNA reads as TGCGCCAGCAGCCCCGAGGGCAGCGGCAATGAGCAGTTCTTC.

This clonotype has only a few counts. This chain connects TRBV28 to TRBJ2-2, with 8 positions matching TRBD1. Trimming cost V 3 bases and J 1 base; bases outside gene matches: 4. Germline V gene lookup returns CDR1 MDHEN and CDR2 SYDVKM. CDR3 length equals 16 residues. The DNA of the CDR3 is TGTGCCAGCAGTTTCCCCGGGACAGGGAACACCGGGGAGCTGTTTTTT. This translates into CASSFPGTGNTGELFF.

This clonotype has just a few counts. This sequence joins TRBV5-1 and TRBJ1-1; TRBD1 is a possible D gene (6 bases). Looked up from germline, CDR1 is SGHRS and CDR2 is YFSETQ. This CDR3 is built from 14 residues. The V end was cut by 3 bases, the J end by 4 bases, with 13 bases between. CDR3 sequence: CASSSGASGTEAFF. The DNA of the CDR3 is TGCGCCAGCAGCTCGGGGGCGAGCGGCACTGAAGCTTTCTTT.

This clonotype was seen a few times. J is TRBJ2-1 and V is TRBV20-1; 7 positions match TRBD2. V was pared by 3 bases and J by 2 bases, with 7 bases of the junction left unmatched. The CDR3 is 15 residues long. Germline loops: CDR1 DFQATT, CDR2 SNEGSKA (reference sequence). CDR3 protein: CSARGWLAAYNEQFF. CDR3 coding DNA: TGCAGTGCTAGGGGTTGGCTAGCGGCCTACAATGAGCAGTTCTTC.

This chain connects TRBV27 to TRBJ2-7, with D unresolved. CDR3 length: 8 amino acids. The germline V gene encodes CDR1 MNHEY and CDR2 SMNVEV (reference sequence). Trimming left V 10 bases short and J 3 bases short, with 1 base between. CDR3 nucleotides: TGTGCCAACTACGAGCAGTACTTC. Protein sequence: CANYEQYF.

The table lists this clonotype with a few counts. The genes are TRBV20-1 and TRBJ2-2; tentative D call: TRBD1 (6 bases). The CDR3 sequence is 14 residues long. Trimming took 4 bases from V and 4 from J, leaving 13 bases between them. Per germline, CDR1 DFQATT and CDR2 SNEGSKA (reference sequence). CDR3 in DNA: TGCAGTGCTACAAGGGACACGGCCACCGGGGAGCTGTTTTTT. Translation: CSATRDTATGELFF.

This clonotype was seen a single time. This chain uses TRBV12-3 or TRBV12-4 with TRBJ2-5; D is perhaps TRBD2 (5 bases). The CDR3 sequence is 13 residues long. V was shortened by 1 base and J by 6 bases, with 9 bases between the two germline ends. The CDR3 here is CASSLEREQTQYF. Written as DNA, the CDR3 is TGTGCCAGCAGTTTAGAGAGGGAACAGACCCAGTACTTC.

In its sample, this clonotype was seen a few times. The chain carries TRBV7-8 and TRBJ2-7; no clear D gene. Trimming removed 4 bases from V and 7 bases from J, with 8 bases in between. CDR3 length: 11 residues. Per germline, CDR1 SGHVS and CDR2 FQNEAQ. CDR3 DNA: TGTGCCAGCAGCTGGTCTATGGAGCAGTACTTC. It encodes CASSWSMEQYF.

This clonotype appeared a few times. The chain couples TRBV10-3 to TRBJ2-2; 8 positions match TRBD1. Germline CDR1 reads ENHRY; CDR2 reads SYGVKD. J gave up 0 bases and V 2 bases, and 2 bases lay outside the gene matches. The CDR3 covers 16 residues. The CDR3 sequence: CAISELRGPNTGELFF. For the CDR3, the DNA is TGTGCCATCAGTGAGCTCAGGGGGCCGAACACCGGGGAGCTGTTTTTT.

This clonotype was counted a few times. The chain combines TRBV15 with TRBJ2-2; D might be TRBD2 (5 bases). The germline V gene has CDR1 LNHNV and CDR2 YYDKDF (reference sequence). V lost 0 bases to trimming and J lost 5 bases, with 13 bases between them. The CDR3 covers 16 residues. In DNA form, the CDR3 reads TGTGCCACCAGCAGAGATCCGGGGTGGTGGACCGGGGAGCTGTTTTTT. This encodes CATSRDPGWWTGELFF.

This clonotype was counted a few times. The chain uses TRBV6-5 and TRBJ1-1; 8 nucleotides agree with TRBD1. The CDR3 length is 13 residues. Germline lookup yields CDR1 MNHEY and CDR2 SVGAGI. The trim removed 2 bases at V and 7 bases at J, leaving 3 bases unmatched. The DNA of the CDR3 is TGTGCCAGCAGTTACAGGGACAGGCATGAAGCTTTCTTT. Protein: CASSYRDRHEAFF.

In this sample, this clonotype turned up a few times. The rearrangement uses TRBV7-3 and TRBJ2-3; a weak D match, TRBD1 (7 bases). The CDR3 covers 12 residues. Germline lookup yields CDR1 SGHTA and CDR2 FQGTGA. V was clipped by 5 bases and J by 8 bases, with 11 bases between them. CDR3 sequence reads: CASSPQGGTQYF. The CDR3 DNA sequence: TGTGCCAGCAGCCCCCAGGGGGGTACGCAGTATTTT.

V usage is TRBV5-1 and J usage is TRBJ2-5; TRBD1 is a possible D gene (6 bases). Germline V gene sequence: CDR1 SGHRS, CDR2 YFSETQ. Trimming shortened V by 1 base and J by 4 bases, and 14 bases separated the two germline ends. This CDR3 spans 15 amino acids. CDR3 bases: TGCGCCAGCAGCTTGCTTCTCTCAGGGGCAGAGACCCAGTACTTC. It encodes CASSLLLSGAETQYF.

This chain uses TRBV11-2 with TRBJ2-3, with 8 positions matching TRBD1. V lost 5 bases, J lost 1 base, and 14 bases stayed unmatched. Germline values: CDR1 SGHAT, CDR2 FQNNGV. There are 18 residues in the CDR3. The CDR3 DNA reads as TGTGCCAGCAGCATGCCGAGACAGGGGCGCACCCGCACAGATACGCAGTATTTT. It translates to CASSMPRQGRTRTDTQYF.

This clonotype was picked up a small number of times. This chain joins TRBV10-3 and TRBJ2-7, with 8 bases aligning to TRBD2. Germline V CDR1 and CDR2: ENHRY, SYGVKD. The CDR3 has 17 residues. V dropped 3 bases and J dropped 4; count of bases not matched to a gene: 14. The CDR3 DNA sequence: TGTGCCATCAGTGACCTAGTACGGGAGGGCAGGAAGTACGAGCAGTACTTC. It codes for CAISDLVREGRKYEQYF.

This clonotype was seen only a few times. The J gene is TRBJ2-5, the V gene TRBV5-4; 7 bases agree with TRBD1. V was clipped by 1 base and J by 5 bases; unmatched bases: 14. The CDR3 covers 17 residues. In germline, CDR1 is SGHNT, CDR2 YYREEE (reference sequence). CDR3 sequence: CASSLTRDSALFETQYF. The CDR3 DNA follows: TGTGCCAGCAGCTTGACCCGGGACAGTGCACTCTTTGAGACCCAGTACTTC.

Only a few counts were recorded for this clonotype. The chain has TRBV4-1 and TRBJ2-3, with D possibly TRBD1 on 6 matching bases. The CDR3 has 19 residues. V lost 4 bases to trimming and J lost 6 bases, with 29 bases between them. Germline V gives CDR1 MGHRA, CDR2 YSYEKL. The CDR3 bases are TGCGCCAGCAGCCCTACCAACCCGACAGGTGGGTCACGGGCGGATACGCAGTATTTT. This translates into CASSPTNPTGGSRADTQYF.

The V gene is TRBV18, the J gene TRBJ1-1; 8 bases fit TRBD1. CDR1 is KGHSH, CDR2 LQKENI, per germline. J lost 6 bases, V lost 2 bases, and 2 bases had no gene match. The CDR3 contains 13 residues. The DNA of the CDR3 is TGTGCCAGCTCACCATCACAGGGGGCTGAAGCTTTCTTT. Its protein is CASSPSQGAEAFF.

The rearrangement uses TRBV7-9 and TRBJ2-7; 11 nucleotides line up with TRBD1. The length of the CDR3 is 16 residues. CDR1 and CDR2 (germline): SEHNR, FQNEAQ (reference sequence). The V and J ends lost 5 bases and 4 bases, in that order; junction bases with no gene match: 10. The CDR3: CASSHPGQGAQYEQYF. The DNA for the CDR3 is TGTGCCAGCAGCCACCCAGGACAGGGGGCTCAATACGAGCAGTACTTC.

The CDR3, as DNA: TGTGCCAGCAGCGTAGGAAGCGGGAGGCGCGAGCAGTTCTTC. It is translated as CASSVGSGRREQFF. The chain has TRBV9 and TRBJ2-1, with TRBD2 identical over 9 bases. V trimming: 0 bases; J trimming: 10 bases; junction bases outside the gene matches: 5. This CDR3 comprises 14 residues. The germline CDR1 and CDR2 sequences are SGDLS and YYNGEE.

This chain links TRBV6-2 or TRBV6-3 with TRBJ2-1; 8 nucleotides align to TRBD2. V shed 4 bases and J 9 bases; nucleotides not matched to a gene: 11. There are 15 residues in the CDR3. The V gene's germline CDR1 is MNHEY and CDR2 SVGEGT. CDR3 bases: TGTGCCAGCAGTTTGACAAGCGGGAGTGGCAGTGAGCAGTTCTTC. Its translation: CASSLTSGSGSEQFF.

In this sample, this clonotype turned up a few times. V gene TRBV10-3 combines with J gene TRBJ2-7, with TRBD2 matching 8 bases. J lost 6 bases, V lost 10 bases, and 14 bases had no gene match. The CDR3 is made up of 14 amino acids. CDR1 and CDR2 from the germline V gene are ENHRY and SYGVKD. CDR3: CATGGVGLPSEQYF. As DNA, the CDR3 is TGTGCCACCGGGGGGGTTGGGCTCCCTAGCGAGCAGTACTTC.